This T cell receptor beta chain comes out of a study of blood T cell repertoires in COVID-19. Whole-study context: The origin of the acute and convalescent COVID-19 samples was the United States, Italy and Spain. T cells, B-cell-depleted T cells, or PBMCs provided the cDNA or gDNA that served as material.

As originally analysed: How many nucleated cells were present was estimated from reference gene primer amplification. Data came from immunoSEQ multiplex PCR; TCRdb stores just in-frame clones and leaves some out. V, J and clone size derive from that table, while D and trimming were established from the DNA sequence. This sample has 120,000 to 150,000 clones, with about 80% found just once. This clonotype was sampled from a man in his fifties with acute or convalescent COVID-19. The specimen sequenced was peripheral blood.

The CDR3 nucleotides read TGTGCCAGCTCACCTCGGAATGAAAAACTGTTTTTT. It is translated as CASSPRNEKLFF. The chain has TRBV18 and TRBJ1-4; D is unclear. CDR1 KGHSH and CDR2 LQKENI come from the germline V gene. Trimming removed 3 bases from V and 5 bases from J, with 4 bases in between. This CDR3 contains 12 residues.